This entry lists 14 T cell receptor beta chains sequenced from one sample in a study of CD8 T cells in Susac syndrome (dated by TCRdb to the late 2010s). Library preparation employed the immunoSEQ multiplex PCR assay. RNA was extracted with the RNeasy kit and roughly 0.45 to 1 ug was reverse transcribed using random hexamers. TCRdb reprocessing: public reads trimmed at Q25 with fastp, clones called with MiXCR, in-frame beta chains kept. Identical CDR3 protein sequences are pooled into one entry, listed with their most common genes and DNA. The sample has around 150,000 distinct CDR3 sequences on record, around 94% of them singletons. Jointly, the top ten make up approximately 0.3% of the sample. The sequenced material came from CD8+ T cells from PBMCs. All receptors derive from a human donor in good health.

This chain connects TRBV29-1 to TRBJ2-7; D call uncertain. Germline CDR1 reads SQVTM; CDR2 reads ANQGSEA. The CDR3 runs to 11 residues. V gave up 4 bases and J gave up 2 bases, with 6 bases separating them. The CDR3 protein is CSVVDAYEQYF. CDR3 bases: TGCAGCGTTGTCGACGCCTACGAGCAGTACTTC.

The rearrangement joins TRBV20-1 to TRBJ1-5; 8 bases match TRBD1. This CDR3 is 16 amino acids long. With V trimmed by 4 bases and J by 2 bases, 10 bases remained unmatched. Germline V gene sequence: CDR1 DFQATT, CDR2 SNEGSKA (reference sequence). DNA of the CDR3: TGCAGTGCTATGCCTCGACAGGGGTTTGGCAATCAGCCCCAGCATTTT. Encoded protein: CSAMPRQGFGNQPQHF.

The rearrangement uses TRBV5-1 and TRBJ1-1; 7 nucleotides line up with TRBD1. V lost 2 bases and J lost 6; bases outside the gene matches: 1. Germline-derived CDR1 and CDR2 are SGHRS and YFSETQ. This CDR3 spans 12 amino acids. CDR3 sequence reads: CASSFQGAEAFF. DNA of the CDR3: TGCGCCAGCAGCTTCCAGGGGGCTGAAGCTTTCTTT.

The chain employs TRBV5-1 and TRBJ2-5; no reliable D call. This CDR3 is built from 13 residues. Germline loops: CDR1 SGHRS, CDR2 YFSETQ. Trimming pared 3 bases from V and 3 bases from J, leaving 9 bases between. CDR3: CASSSRHEETQYF. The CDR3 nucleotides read TGCGCCAGCAGCTCACGACACGAAGAGACCCAGTACTTC.

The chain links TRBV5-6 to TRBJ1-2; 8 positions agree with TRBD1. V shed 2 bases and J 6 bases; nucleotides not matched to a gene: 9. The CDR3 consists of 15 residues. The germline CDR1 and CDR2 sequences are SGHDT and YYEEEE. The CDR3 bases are TGTGCCAGCAGCTTACAGGGGGGCGGTGAACATGGCTACACCTTC. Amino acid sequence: CASSLQGGGEHGYTF.

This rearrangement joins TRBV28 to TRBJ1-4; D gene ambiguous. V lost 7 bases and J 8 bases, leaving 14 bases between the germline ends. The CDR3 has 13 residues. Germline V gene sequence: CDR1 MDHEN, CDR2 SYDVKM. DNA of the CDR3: TGTGCCAGCACCCGGGCGACATGGGAAAAACTGTTTTTT. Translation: CASTRATWEKLFF.

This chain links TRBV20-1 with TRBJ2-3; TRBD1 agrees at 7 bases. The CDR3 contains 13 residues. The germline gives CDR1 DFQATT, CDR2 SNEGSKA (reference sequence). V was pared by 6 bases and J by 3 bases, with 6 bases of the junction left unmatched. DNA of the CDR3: TGCAGTGCGAGACAGGGATCGACAGATACGCAGTATTTT. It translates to CSARQGSTDTQYF.

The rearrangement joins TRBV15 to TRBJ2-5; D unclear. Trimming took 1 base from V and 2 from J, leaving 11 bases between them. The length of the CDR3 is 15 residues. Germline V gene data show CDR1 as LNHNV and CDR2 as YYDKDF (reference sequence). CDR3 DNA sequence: TGTGCCACCAGCAGAGTGGCCCAAATACAAGAGACCCAGTACTTC. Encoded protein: CATSRVAQIQETQYF.

The CDR3 is CASSVGLAGDDEQFF. The CDR3 DNA reads TGTGCCAGCAGCGTAGGATTAGCGGGAGACGATGAGCAGTTCTTC. The V call is TRBV9, the J call TRBJ2-1; 9 bases are shared with TRBD2. There are 15 residues in the CDR3. The germline gives CDR1 SGDLS, CDR2 YYNGEE. After removal of 0 bases from V and 8 bases from J, the junction contained 6 bases not matched to a gene.

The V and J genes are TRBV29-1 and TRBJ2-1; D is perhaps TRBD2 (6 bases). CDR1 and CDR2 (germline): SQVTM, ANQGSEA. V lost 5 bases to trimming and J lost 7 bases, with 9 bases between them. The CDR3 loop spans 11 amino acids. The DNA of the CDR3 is TGCAGCGTTCCTGGGGGGAATGAGCAGTTCTTC. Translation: CSVPGGNEQFF.

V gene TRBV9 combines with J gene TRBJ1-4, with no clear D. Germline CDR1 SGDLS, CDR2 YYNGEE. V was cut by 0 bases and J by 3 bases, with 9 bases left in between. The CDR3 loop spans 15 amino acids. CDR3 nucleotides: TGTGCCAGCAGCGTAGCTGGCAGGCCTAATGAAAAACTGTTTTTT. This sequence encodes CASSVAGRPNEKLFF.

The CDR3 reads CASSAPGQGTYEQYF. DNA of the CDR3: TGTGCCAGCAGCGCCCCCGGACAGGGAACCTACGAGCAGTACTTC. This chain uses TRBV7-9 with TRBJ2-7; 8 bases match TRBD1. The CDR3 is 15 residues long. From germline, CDR1 is SEHNR and CDR2 FQNEAQ (reference sequence). V shed 5 bases and J 2 bases; nucleotides not matched to a gene: 8. The full variable domain, with the rest looked up from reference TRBV7-9 and TRBJ2-7, is DTGVSQNPRHKITKRGQNVTFRCDPISEHNRLYWYRQTLGQGPEFLTYFQNEAQLEKSRLLSDRFSAERPKGSFSTLEIQRTEQGDSAMYLCASSAPGQGTYEQYFGPGTRLTVT.

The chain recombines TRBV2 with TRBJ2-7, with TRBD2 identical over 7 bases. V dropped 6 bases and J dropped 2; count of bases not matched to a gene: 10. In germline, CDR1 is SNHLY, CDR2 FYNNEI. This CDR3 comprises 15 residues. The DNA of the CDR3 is TGTGCCAGCAGACCTCTTAGCGGGCGCACCTACGAGCAGTACTTC. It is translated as CASRPLSGRTYEQYF. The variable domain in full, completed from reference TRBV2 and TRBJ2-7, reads EPEVTQTPSHQVTQMGQEVILRCVPISNHLYFYWYRQILGQKVEFLVSFYNNEISEKSEIFDDQFSVERPDGSNFTLKIRSTKLEDSAMYFCASRPLSGRTYEQYFGPGTRLTVT.

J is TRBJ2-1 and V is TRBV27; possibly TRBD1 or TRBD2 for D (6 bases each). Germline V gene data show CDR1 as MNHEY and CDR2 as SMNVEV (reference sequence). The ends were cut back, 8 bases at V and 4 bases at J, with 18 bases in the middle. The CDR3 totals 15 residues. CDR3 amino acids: CASGRTAGTYNEQFF. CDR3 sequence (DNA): TGTGCCAGCGGCCGGACAGCGGGTACATACAATGAGCAGTTCTTC.